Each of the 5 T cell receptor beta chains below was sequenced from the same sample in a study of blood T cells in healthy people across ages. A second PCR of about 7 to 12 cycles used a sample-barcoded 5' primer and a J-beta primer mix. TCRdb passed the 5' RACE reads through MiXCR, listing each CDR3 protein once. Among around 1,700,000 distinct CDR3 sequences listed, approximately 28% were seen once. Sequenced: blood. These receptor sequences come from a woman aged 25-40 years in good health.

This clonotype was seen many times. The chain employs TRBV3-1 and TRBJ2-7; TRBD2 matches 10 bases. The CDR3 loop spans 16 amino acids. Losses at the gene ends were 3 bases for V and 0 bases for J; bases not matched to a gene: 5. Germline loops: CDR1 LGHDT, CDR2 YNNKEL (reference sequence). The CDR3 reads CASSQAPSGSSYEQYF. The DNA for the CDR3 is TGTGCCAGCAGCCAGGCTCCTAGCGGGAGCTCCTACGAGCAGTACTTC.

This chain's CDR3 is CATSRGKGRETQYF. The CDR3 DNA reads as TGTGCCACCAGCAGAGGGAAGGGGAGGGAGACCCAGTACTTC. V usage is TRBV15 and J usage is TRBJ2-7; possibly TRBD2 for D (6 bases). The assigned J gene may be wrong: the sequence end matches TRBJ2-5 better. The CDR3 totals 14 residues. Germline CDR1 LNHNV, CDR2 YYDKDF (reference sequence).

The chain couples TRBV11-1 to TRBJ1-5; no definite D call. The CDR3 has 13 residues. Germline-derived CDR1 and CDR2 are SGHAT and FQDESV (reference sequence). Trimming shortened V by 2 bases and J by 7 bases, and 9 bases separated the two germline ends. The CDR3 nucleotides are TGTGCCAGCAGCTTAATCGTGGGCCAGCCCCAGCATTTT. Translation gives CASSLIVGQPQHF.

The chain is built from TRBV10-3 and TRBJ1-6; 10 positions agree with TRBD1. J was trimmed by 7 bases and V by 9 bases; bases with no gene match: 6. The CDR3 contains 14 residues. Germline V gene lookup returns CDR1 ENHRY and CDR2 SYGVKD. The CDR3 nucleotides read TGTGCCATACGTATGGGACAGGGGAATTCACCCCTCCACTTT. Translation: CAIRMGQGNSPLHF.

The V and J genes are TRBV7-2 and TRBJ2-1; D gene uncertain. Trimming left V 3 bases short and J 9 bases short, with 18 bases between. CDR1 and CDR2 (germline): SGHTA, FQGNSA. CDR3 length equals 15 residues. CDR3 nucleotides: TGTGCCAGCAGCTTGGGTGGATTAGTGAAGGGTGAGCAGTTCTTC. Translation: CASSLGGLVKGEQFF.